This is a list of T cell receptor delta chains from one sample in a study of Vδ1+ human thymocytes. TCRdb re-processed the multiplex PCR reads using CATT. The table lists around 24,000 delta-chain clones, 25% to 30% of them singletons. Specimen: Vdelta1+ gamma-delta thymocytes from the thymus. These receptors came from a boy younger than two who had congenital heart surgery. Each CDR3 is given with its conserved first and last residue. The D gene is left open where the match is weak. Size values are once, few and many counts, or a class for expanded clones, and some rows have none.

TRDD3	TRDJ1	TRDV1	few	CALGGQSTGGNFDKLIF	TGTGCTCTTGGGGGCCAGTCTACTGGGGGAAACTTCGATAAACTCATCTTT
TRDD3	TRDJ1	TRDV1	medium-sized	CALGEQHTTYWGIQSDKLIF	TGTGCTCTTGGGGAACAACATACCACATACTGGGGGATACAGTCCGATAAACTCATCTTT
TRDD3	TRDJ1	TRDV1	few	CALGDVKYVLGDTPDKLIF	TGTGCTCTTGGGGACGTCAAATACGTACTGGGGGATACACCCGATAAACTCATCTTT
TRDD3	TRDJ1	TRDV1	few	CALGEPFLRAGGFKLIF	TGTGCTCTTGGGGAACCTTTCCTACGAGCTGGGGGATTTAAACTCATCTTT
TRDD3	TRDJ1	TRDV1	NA	CALGELVTSGGSTTFKLIF	TGTGCTCTTGGGGAACTAGTGACCTCTGGGGGATCGACCACATTTAAACTCATCTTT
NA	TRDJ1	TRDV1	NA	CALGEVRPPRVLIF	TGTGCTCTTGGGGAAGTTCGTCCCCCGAGAGTACTCATCTTT
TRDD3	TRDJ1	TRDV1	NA	CALGVPRGTGGYLTDKLIF	TGTGCTCTTGGGGTCCCCAGGGGTACTGGGGGATATCTAACCGATAAACTCATCTTT
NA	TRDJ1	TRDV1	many	CALGTFLRGFRYTDKLIF	TGTGCTCTTGGGACATTCCTACGGGGATTCAGGTACACCGATAAACTCATCTTT
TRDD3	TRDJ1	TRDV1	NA	CALGELSYVLGDTNTDKLIF	TGTGCTCTTGGGGAACTATCCTATGTACTGGGGGATACAAACACCGATAAACTCATCTTT
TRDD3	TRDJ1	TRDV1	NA	CALGERGTGDGTPCTDKLIF	TGTGCTCTTGGGGAACGCGGTACTGGGGATGGGACCCCGTGCACCGATAAACTCATCTTT
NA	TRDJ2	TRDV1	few	CALGTRPLESRALTAQLFF	TGTGCTCTTGGGACACGACCCCTAGAGTCGCGAGCTTTGACAGCACAACTCTTCTTT
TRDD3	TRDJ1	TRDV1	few	CALGEGLTVGYWGMLTDKLIF	TGTGCTCTTGGGGAGGGCCTAACCGTGGGGTACTGGGGGATGCTCACCGATAAACTCATCTTT
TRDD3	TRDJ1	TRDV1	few	CALVGVDTWGILNKLIF	TGTGCTCTTGTAGGTGTTGATACTTGGGGGATACTGAATAAACTCATCTTT
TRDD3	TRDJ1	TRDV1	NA	CALGERLTGGYIDKLIF	TGTGCTCTTGGGGAACGGCTGACTGGGGGATATATCGATAAACTCATCTTT
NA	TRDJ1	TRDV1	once	CALGGPQMPRYTDKLIF	TGTGCCCTTGGCGGACCCCAGATGCCAAGGTACACCGATAAACTCATCTTT
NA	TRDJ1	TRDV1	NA	CALGEPLVVMDLYTDKLIF	TGTGCTCTTGGGGAACCCCTAGTTGTTATGGACCTGTACACCGATAAACTCATCTTT
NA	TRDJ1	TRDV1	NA	CALGERGRPGGRPITDKLIF	TGTGCTCTTGGGGAACGCGGCCGACCGGGTGGGAGGCCCATCACCGATAAACTCATCTTT
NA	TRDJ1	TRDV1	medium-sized	CALGEPTYFNTDKLIF	TGTGCTCTTGGGGAACCCACCTACTTTAACACCGATAAACTCATCTTT
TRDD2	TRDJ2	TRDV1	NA	CALPSYVPSVTAQLFF	TGTGCTCTCCCTTCCTACGTACCCAGTGTGACAGCACAACTCTTCTTT
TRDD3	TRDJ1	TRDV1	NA	CALGEPPRPPGILGGPTDKPIF	TGTGCTCTTGGGGAACCCCCACGGCCCCCTGGCATACTGGGGGGTCCCACCGATAAACCCATCTTT
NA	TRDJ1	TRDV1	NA	CALGGEVWDAGVGGYTDKLIF	TGTGCTCTTGGAGGGGAAGTGTGGGACGCGGGCGTAGGGGGTTACACCGATAAACTCATCTTT
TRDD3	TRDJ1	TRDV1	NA	CALGEQSNRPRILGDRSMYTDRLIF	TGTGCTCTTGGGGAACAATCAAACCGTCCACGTATACTGGGGGATCGGTCGATGTACACCGATAGACTCATCTTT
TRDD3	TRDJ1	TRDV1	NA	CALGEQLRTGGYIAPYTDKLIF	TGTGCTCTTGGGGAACAATTACGTACTGGGGGGTATATCGCCCCGTACACCGATAAACTCATCTTT
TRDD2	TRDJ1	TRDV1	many	CALGLPHRTGGPLAYTDKLIF	TGTGCTCTTGGCCTTCCTCACCGTACTGGTGGCCCCCTCGCTTACACCGATAAACTCATCTTT
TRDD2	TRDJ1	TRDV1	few	CALGAKPYFPTSWPKPPGDDKLIF	TGTGCTCTTGGGGCCAAGCCCTATTTTCCTACGTCCTGGCCAAAGCCACCAGGGGACGATAAACTCATCTTT
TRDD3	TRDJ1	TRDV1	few	CALGEPFSSTTGGYRGTDKLIF	TGTGCTCTTGGGGAACCCTTCTCTTCCACAACTGGGGGATACAGGGGGACCGATAAACTCATCTTT
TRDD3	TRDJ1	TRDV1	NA	CALGELAFLPTGGYGDKLIF	TGTGCTCTTGGGGAATTGGCCTTCCTACCGACTGGGGGATACGGCGATAAACTCATCTTT
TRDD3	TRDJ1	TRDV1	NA	CAHSRGIPDKLIF	TGTGCTCATTCACGGGGGATACCCGATAAACTCATCTTT
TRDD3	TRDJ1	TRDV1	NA	CALGELVNSPVLGDLQYTDKLIF	TGTGCTCTTGGGGAACTTGTAAACTCCCCTGTACTGGGGGACCTCCAGTACACCGATAAACTCATCTTT
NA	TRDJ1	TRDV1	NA	CALGECTAYTDTLIF	TGTGCTCTTGGGGAATGTACGGCGTACACCGATACACTCATCTTT
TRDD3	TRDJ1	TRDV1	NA	CALGELSLIMSTDWGVKLIF	TGTGCTCTTGGGGAACTAAGCCTAATCATGTCCACGGACTGGGGGGTTAAACTCATCTTT
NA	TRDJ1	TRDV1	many	CALGGLITVRPRRYTDKLIF	TGTGCTCTTGGGGGGTTGATTACGGTACGGCCAAGGAGGTACACCGATAAACTCATCTTT
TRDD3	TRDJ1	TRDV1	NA	CALGEGLTYWGNHRYTDKLIF	TGTGCTCTTGGGGAAGGTCTGACCTACTGGGGGAACCACCGGTACACCGATAAACTCATCTTT
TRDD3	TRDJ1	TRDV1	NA	CALGEGVLLRLVGDTRIVEPDKLIF	TGTGCTCTTGGGGAAGGGGTACTCCTACGGTTAGTGGGGGATACGCGTATCGTCGAACCGGATAAACTCATCTTT
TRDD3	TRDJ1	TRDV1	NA	CALGEVPELGDTWADKLIF	TGTGCTCTTGGGGAAGTCCCCGAACTGGGGGATACCTGGGCCGATAAACTCATCTTT
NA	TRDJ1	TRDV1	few	CALGELSLPTQWSRAWGSDKLIF	TGTGCTCTTGGGGAACTCTCCCTCCCCACACAATGGAGCCGCGCGTGGGGGTCCGATAAACTCATCTTT
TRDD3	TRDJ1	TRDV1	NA	CALGERSAAGGYSYYTDKLIF	TGTGCTCTTGGGGAACGGTCCGCGGCTGGGGGATACTCTTATTACACCGATAAACTCATCTTT
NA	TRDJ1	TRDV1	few	CALGELRGGQLEYTDKLIF	TGTGCTCTTGGGGAATTGAGAGGGGGACAACTCGAGTACACCGATAAACTCATCTTT
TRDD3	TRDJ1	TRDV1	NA	CALGEGMVSGGYRRADKLIF	TGTGCTCTTGGGGAAGGTATGGTATCTGGGGGATACAGAAGAGCCGATAAACTCATCTTT
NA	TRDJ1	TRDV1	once	CALGELKSGYTDKLIF	TGTGCTCTTGGGGAACTAAAGTCGGGGTACACCGATAAACTCATCTTC